This T cell receptor beta chain was captured in a study of human T cells and chemical hapten exposure (dated by TCRdb to 2020 to 2023). Looking at the study overall: For sensitization, 2% DPC in acetone was applied to a roughly 2 cm by roughly 2 cm area of upper inner arm skin. Throughout the study period of about 23 weeks, patients also received therapeutic DPC doses to the scalp every week. Patch testing was done on the upper back using Finn chambers containing 0.01% DPC, and results were scored after 6 days according to International Contact Dermatitis Research Group standards. Alopecia areata with under or over 50% scalp involvement, alopecia totalis and alopecia universalis were represented in the patient cohort, which was mostly female. Libraries were pooled for sequencing, and variation in per-sample TCR yields was attributed mainly to small differences in library volumes within the pool. This study followed changes in the peripheral blood TCR repertoire in vivo during primary and secondary sensitization of alopecia patients to the hapten diphenylcyclopropenone (DPC). Blood samples were taken from patients before sensitization (week 0) and then at 2, 6 and about 24 weeks after DPC sensitization. Blood for TCR sequencing was provided by twenty-nine alopecia patients at one to four time points (pre-sensitization, 2, 6 and 24 weeks). What the research found in general, with its limitations: After repeated subsampling, changes were observed in the strength of the expansion versus patch-test correlation and in the threshold at which the correlation became significant. DPC sensitization did not change the number of TCRs with a frequency above 1 in 1000, and there was no evidence of changes in global repertoire structure. A positive correlation was found between the number of PT1 expanded TCRs and patch test score, with significance reached at thresholds 8, 16 and 32 but not 4. Expanded TCRs formed significantly more large CDR3 similarity clusters than pre-sensitization or healthy control sets, consistent with antigen-driven responses. Alopecia, a presumed autoimmune disease, was present in all patients, so the immune response of the patients might differ from that of healthy individuals.

The method was RACE. Sequencing took place on a NextSeq 500. During library preparation, unique molecular identifiers were attached to individual cDNA molecules so that TCRs could be counted in a quantitative, reproducible way. Each blood RNA sample was used to sequence both TCR alpha and TCR beta chains. The published analysis was carried out like this. Samples had a median of approximately 96,000 TCRs, with a range from about 23,224 to 750,000. The Decombinator software suite was used to annotate V, J and CDR3 in the TCR reads. For the PS versus PT1 abundance plots, all samples were subsampled to the same number of TCRs (28,000). Expanded TCRs were defined as absent before sensitization and observed at least eight times at the 2-week time point. Starting from the raw public reads, TCRdb applied fastp trimming at Q25, assembled clones with MiXCR and retained in-frame beta chains. Each CDR3 protein appears once, grouped with its most common genes and DNA. The V and J calls shown here were made by TCRdb, not taken from the authors' results. The sample yields tens of thousands of distinct CDR3 sequences; approximately 29% were counted once. Together, the top ten hold roughly 9.8% of the sample.

What this sample's time point label stands for: patch test 1, 2 weeks after DPC sensitization. Reading the label with the study, this specimen's treatment or condition is: therapeutic diphenylcyclopropenone sensitization with weekly scalp DPC. Blood at each patch-test visit was drawn before the patch test was applied. Eligible patients were aged 18 to 70, diagnosed with alopecia, deemed suitable for DPC therapy, and excluded if pregnant. Total RNA was extracted from unfractionated whole blood collected in Tempus Blood RNA tubes. About this clonotype: Its binding antigen is unknown. Base qualities are not recorded, but no much larger clone differs from it by a single base.

The CDR3 has 15 amino acids, counting the end cysteine and phenylalanine. CDR3 DNA is the only sequence kept; it has 45 bases, read in frame from the first base. The V and J ends are trimmed by 3 bases and 2 bases, leaving 13 bases between them. The CDR1 and CDR2 encoded by the germline V gene are SGHRS and YFSETQ. This receptor was obtained from a man aged 35-49 years with alopecia areata. Some clones in this sample may be carry-over from other donors' samples. The material sequenced was whole blood, taken in connection with sensitization to the hapten diphenylcyclopropenone (DPC). The rearranged segments are TRBV5-1 and TRBJ2-3, with the D gene not confidently named. The CDR3 protein is CASSSVRPVTDTQYF. The DNA reads as follows: TGCGCCAGCAGCTCGGTCAGACCCGTCACAGATACGCAGTATTTT. With all but the CDR3 taken from the reference TRBV5-1 and TRBJ2-3 genes, the full variable domain is: KAGVTQTPRYLIKTRGQQVTLSCSPISGHRSVSWYQQTPGQGLQFLFEYFSETQRNKGNFPGRFSGRQFSNSRSEMNVSTLELGDSALYLCASSSVRPVTDTQYFGPGTRLTVL.